This T cell receptor beta chain was identified during a study of Tregs in tolerant kidney transplant recipients. Method: immunoSEQ multiplex PCR; TCRdb's copy keeps in-frame clones and lacks some. The data contain about 31,000 clones, about 79% of them singletons. Note on this clone: Its antigen is as yet unknown.

V lost 2 bases to trimming and J lost 12 bases, with 5 bases between them. The CDR3 extends over 10 amino acids. Germline CDR1 and CDR2: SGHNT and YENEEA. The sequenced material came from Tregs from blood cultured with allogeneic cells. J is TRBJ2-1 and V is TRBV11-3; possible D gene TRBD1, 5 bases. This clonotype originated in a human donor in good health. CDR3 DNA sequence: TGTGCCAGCAGCTTAACAGGGCAGTTCTTC. Translating it yields CASSLTGQFF.